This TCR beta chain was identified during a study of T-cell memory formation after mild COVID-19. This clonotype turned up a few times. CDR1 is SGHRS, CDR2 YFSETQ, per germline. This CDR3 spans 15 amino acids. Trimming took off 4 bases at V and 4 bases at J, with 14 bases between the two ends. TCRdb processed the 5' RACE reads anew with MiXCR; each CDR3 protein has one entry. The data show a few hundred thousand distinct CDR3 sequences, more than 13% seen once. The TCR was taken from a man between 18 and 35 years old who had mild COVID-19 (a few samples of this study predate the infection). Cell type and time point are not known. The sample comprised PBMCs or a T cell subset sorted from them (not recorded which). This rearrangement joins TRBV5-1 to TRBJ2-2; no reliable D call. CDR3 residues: CASSPSHRVTGELFF. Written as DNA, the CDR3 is TGCGCCAGCAGCCCTTCGCACCGAGTCACCGGGGAGCTGTTTTTT.